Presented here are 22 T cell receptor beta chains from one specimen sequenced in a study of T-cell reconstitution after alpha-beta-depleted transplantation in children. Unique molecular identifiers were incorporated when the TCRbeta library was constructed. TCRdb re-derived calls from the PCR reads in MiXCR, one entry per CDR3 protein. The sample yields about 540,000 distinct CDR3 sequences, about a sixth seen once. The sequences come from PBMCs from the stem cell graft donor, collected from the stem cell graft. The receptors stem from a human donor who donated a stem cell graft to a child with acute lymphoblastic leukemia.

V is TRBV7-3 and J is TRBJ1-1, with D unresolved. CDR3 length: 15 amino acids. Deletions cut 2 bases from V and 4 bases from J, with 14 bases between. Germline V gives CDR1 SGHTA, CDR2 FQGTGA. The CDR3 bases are TGTGCCAGCAGCTTAGGGGTCAGGAAGGGCACTGAAGCTTTCTTT. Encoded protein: CASSLGVRKGTEAFF.

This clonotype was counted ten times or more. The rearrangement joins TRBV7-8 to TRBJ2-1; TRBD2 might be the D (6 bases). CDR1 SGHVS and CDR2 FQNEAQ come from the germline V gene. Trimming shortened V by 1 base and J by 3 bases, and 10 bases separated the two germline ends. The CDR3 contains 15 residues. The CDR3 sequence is CASSLVGGGYNEQFF. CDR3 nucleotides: TGTGCCAGCAGCTTAGTGGGGGGAGGCTACAATGAGCAGTTCTTC.

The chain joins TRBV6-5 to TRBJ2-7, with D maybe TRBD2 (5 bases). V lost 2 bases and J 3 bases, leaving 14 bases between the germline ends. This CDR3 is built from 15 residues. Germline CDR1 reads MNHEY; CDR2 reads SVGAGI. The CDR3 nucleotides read TGTGCCAGCAGTTACATACTAGATGGGATCTACGAGCAGTACTTC. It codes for CASSYILDGIYEQYF.

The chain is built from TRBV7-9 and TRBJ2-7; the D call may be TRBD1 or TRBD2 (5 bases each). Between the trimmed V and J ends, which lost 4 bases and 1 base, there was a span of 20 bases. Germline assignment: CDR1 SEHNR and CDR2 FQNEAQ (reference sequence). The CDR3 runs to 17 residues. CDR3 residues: CASSSLRGSRTSYEQYF. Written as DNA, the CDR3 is TGTGCCAGCAGCTCATTGAGGGGATCACGAACATCCTACGAGCAGTACTTC.

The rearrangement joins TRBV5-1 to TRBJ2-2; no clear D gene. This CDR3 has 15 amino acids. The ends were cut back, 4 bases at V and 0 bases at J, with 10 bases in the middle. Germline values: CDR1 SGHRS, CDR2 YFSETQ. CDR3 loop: CASSPPDTNTGELFF. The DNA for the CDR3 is TGCGCCAGCAGCCCCCCAGATACGAACACCGGGGAGCTGTTTTTT.

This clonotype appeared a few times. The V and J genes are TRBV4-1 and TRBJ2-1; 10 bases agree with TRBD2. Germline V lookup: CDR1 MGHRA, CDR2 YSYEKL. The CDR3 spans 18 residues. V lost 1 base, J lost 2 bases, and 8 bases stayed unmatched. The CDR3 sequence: CASSQGLVAGGPYNEQFF. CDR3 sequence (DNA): TGCGCCAGCAGCCAAGGCCTGGTAGCGGGAGGTCCCTACAATGAGCAGTTCTTC.

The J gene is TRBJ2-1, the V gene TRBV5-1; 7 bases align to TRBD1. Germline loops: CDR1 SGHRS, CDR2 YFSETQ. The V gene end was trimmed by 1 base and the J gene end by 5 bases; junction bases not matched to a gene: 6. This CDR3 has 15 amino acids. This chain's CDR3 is CASSLRTGRDNEQFF. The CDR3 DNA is TGCGCCAGCAGCTTGCGGACAGGTCGGGACAATGAGCAGTTCTTC.

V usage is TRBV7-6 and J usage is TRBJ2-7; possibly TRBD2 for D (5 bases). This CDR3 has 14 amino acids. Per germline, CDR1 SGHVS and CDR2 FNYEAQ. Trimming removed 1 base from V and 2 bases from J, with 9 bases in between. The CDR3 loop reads CASSLESGTYEQYF. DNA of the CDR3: TGTGCCAGCAGCTTAGAGAGCGGTACCTACGAGCAGTACTTC.

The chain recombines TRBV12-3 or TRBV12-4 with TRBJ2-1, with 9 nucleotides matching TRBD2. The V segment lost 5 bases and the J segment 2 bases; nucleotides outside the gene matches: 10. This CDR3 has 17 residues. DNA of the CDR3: TGTGCCAGCAGTCCCCTTAGCGGGAGCCTAACCTACAATGAGCAGTTCTTC. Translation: CASSPLSGSLTYNEQFF.

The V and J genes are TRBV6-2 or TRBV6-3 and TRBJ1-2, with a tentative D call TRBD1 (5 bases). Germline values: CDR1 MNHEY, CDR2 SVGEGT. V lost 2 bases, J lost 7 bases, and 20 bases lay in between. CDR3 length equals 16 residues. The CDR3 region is CASSYGGNRKAFGYTF. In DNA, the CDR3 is TGTGCCAGCAGTTACGGGGGGAACAGAAAGGCTTTTGGCTACACCTTC.

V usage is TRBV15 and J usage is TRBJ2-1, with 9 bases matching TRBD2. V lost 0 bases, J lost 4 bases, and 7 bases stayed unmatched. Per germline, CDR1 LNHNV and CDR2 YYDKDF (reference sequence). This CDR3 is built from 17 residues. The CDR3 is CATSRDLWLAGYNEQFF. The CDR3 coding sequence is TGTGCCACCAGCAGAGATCTTTGGCTAGCGGGATACAATGAGCAGTTCTTC.

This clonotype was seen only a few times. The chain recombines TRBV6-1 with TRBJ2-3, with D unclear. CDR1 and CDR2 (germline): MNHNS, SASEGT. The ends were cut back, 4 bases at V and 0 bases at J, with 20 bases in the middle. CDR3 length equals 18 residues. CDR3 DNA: TGTGCCAGCAGTGCCGTGCGCTCCGTTGCGATTAGCACAGATACGCAGTATTTT. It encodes CASSAVRSVAISTDTQYF.

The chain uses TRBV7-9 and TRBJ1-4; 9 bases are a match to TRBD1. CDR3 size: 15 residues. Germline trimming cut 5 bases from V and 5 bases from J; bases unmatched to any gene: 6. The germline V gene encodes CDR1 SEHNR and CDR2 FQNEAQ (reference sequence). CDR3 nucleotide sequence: TGTGCCAGCAGCCTAGGGACAGGGAAAAATGAAAAACTGTTTTTT. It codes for CASSLGTGKNEKLFF.

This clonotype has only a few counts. The CDR3 nucleotides read TGTGCCAGCAGTTTCGGGGGTAGAGAGACCCAGTACTTC. As protein: CASSFGGRETQYF. The chain uses TRBV27 and TRBJ2-5, with a tentative D call TRBD2 (6 bases). Germline V gene data show CDR1 as MNHEY and CDR2 as SMNVEV (reference sequence). The CDR3 has 13 residues. Trimming shortened V by 3 bases and J by 4 bases, and 9 bases separated the two germline ends.

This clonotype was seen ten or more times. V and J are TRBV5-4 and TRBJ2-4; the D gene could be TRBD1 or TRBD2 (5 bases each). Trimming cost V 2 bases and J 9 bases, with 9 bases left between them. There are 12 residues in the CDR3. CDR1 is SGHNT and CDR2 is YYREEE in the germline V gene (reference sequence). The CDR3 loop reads CASSFTGTIQYF. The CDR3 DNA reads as TGTGCCAGCAGCTTCACCGGGACCATTCAGTACTTC.

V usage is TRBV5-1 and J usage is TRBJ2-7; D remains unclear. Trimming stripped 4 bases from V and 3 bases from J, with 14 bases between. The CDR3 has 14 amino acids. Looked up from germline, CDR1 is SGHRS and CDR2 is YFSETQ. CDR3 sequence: CASSVVQFNYEQYF. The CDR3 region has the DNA TGCGCCAGCAGCGTCGTCCAGTTCAACTACGAGCAGTACTTC.

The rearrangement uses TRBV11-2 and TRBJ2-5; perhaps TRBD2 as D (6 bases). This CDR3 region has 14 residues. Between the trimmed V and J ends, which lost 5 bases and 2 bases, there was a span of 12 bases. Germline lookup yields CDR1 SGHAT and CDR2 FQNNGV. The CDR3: CASSRGGRQETQYF. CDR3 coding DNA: TGTGCCAGCAGCCGTGGAGGGAGACAAGAGACCCAGTACTTC.

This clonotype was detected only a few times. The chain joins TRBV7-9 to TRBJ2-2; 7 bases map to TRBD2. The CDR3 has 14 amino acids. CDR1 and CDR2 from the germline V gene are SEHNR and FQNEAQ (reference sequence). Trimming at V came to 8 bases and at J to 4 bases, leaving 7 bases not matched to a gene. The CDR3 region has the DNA TGTGCCAGCTTCAGCGGGACTTTCACCGGGGAGCTGTTTTTT. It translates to CASFSGTFTGELFF.

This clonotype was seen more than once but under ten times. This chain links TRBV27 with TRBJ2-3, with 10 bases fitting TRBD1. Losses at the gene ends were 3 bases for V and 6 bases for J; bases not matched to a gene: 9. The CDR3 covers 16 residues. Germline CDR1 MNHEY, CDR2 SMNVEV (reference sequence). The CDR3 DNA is TGTGCCAGCAGTTTGACAGGGGGCGGCGGTCGCGATACGCAGTATTTT. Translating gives CASSLTGGGGRDTQYF.

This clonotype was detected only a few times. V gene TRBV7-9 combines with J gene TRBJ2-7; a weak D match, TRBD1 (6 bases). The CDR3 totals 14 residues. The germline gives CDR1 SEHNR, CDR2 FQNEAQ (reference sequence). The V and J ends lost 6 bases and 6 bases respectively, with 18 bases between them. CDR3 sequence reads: CASSGGGPVFEQYF. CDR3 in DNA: TGTGCCAGCAGTGGGGGCGGACCAGTCTTCGAGCAGTACTTC.

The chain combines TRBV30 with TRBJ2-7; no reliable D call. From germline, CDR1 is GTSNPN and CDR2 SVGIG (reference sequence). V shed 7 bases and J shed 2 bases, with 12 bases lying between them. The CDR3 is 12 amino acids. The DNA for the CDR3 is TGTGCCTTTGGGTCACTCACCTACGAGCAGTACTTC. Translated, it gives CAFGSLTYEQYF.

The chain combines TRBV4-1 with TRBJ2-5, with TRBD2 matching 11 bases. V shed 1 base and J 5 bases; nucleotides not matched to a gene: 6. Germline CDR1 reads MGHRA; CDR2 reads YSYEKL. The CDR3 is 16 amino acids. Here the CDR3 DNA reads TGCGCCAGCAGCCAAGTAGCGGGAGGGCCCTCCGAGACCCAGTACTTC. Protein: CASSQVAGGPSETQYF.